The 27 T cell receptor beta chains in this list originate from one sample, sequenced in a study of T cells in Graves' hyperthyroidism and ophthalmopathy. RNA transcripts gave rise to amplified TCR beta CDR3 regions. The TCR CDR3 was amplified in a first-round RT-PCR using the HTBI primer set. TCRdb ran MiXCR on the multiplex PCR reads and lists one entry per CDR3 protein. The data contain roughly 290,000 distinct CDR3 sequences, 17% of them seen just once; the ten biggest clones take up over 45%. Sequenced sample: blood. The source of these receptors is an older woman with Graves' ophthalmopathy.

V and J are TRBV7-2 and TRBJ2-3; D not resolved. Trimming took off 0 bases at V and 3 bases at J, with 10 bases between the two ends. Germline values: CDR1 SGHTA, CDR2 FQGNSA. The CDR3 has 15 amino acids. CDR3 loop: CASSLAPGRTDTQYF. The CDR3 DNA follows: TGTGCCAGCAGCTTAGCCCCCGGACGGACAGATACGCAGTATTTT.

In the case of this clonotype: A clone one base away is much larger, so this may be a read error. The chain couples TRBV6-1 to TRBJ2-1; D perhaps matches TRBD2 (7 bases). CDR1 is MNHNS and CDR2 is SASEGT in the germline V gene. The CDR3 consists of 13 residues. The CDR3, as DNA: TGTGCCGGCAGAGGGGGGGACTACAATGAGCAGTTCTTC. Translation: CAGRGGDYNEQFF.

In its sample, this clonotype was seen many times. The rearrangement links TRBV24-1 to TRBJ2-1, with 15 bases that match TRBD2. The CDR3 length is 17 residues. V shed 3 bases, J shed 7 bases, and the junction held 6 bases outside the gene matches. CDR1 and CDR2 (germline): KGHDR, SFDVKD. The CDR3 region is CATSDVGLAGGRNEQFF. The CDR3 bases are TGTGCCACCAGTGATGTGGGACTAGCGGGGGGCCGGAATGAGCAGTTCTTC.

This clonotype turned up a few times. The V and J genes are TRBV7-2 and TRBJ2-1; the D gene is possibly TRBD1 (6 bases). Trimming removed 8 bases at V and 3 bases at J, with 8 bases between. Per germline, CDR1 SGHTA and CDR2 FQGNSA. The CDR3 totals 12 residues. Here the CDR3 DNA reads TGTGCCAGCGGACAGTACTACAATGAGCAGTTCTTC. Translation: CASGQYYNEQFF. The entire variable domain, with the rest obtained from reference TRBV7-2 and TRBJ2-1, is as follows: GAGVSQSPSNKVTEKGKDVELRCDPISGHTALYWYRQSLGQGLEFLIYFQGNSAPDKSGLPSDRFSAERTGGSVSTLTIQRTQQEDSAVYLCASGQYYNEQFFGPGTRLTVL.

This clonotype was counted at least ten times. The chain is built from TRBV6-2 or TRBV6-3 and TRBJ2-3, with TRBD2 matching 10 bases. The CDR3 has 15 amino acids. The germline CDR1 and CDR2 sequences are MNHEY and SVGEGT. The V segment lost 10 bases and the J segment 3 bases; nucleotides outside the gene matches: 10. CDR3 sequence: CATFPLAGETDTQYF. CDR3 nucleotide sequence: TGTGCCACGTTCCCTCTAGCGGGGGAAACAGATACGCAGTATTTT.

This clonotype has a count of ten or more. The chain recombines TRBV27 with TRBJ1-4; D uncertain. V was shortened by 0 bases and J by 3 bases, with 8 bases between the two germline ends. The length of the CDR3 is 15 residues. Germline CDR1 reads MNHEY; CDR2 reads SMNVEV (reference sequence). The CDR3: CASSLSISPNEKLFF. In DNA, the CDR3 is TGTGCCAGCAGTTTATCCATCTCCCCTAATGAAAAACTGTTTTTT.

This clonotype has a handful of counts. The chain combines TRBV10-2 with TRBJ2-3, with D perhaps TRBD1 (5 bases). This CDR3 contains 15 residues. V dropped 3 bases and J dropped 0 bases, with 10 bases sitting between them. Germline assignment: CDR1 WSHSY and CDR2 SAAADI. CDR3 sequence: CASSERGTSTDTQYF. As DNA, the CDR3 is TGCGCCAGCAGTGAAAGGGGTACTAGCACAGATACGCAGTATTTT.

The CDR3 nucleotides read TGTGCCAGCAGTTACTCGTGGCCAGGGGGGAGTGAACAGCCCCAGCATTTT. Its translation is CASSYSWPGGSEQPQHF. The chain joins TRBV6-5 to TRBJ1-5; 7 bases map to TRBD1. The CDR3 loop spans 17 amino acids. V dropped 0 bases and J dropped 7; count of bases not matched to a gene: 12. Germline V lookup: CDR1 MNHEY, CDR2 SVGAGI.

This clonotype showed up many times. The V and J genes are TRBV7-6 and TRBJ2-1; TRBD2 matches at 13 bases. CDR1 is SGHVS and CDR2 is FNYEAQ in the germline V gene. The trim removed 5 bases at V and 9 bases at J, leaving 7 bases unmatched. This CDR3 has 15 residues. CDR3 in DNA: TGTGCCAGCAGCCTTCGGACTAGCGGGGGAGGTGAGCAGTTCTTC. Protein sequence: CASSLRTSGGGEQFF.

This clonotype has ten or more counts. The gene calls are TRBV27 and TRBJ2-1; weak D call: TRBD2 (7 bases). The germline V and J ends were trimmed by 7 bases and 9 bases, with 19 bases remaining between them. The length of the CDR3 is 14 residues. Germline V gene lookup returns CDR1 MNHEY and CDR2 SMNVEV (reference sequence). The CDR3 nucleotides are TGTGCCAGCATCGTAGGGGGGGCCGCTGGTGAGCAGTTCTTC. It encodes CASIVGGAAGEQFF.

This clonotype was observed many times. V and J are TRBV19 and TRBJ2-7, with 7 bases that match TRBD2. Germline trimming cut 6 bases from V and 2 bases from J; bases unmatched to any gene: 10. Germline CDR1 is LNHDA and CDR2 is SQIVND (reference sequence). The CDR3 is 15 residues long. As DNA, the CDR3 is TGTGCCAGTAGCCGGACGGGACTAACCGCCTACGAGCAGTACTTC. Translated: CASSRTGLTAYEQYF.

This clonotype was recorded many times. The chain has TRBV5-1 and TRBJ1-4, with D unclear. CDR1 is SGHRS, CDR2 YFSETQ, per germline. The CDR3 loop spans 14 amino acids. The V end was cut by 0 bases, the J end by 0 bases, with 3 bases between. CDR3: CASSLGTTNEKLFF. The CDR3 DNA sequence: TGCGCCAGCAGCTTGGGTACAACTAATGAAAAACTGTTTTTT.

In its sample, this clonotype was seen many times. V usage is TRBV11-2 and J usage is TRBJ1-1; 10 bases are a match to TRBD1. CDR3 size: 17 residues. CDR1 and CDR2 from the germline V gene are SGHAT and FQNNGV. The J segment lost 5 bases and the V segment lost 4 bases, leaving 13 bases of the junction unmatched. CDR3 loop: CASSSRPGQGTRTEAFF. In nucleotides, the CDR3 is TGTGCCAGCAGCTCAAGACCGGGACAGGGGACTAGGACTGAAGCTTTCTTT.

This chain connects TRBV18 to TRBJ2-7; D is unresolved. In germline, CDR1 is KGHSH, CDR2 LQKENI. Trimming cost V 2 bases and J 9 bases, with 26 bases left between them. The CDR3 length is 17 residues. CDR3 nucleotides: TGTGCCAGCTCACCATACACCACCGGTCGCGGCTTATCGGGGCAGTACTTC. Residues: CASSPYTTGRGLSGQYF.

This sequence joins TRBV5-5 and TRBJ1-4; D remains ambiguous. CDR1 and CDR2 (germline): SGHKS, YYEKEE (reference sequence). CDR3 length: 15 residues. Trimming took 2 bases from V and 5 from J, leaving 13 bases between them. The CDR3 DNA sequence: TGTGCCAGCAGCTTAGAGTGGTGGAAAAATGAAAAACTGTTTTTT. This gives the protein CASSLEWWKNEKLFF. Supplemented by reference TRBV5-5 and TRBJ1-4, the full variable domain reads DAGVTQSPTHLIKTRGQQVTLRCSPISGHKSVSWYQQVLGQGPQFIFQYYEKEERGRGNFPDRFSARQFPNYSSELNVNALLLGDSALYLCASSLEWWKNEKLFFGSGTQLSVL.

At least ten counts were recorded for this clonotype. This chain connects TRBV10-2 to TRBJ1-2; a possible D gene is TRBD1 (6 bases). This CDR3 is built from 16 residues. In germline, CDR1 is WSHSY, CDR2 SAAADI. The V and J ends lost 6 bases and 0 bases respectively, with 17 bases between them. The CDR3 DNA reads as TGCGCCAGCAGCGCCAGTTCAAGGACAGCTAACTATGGCTACACCTTC. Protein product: CASSASSRTANYGYTF.

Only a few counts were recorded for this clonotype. The CDR3 nucleotides are TGTGCCAGCAGCCTTCGGACACCAGTTCTCCACTTT. Amino acids: CASSLRTPVLHF. The V gene is TRBV3-1, the J gene TRBJ1-6; possible D gene TRBD1, 5 bases. The CDR3 sequence is 12 residues long. Per germline, CDR1 LGHDT and CDR2 YNNKEL (reference sequence). Trimming took 4 bases from V and 16 from J, leaving 14 bases between them.

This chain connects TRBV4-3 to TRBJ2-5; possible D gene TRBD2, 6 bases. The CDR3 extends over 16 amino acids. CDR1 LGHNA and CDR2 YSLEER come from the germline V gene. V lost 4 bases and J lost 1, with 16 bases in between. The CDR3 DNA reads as TGCGCCAGCAGCCCCAATGGAGGGGCGACCCAAGAGACCCAGTACTTC. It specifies CASSPNGGATQETQYF.

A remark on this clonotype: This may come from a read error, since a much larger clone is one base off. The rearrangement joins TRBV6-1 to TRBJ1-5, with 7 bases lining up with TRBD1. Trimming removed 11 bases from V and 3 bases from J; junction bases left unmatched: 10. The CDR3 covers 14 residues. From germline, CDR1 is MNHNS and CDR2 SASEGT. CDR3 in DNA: TGTGCCGCCCGGCGGACAGGCCCCAATCAGCCCCAGCATTTT. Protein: CAARRTGPNQPQHF.

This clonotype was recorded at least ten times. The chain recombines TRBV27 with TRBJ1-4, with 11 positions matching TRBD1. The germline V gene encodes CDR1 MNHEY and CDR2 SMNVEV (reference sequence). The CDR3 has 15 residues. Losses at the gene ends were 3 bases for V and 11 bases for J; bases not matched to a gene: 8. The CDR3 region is CASSLTRTGGLKLFF. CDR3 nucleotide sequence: TGTGCCAGCAGTTTGACTCGGACAGGGGGCTTGAAACTGTTTTTT.

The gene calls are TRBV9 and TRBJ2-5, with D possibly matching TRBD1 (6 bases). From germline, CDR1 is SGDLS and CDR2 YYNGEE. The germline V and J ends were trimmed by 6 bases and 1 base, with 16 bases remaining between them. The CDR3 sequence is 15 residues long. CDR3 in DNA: TGTGCCAGCAACCTGTCCCCAGGGGCCCAAGAGACCCAGTACTTC. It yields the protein CASNLSPGAQETQYF.

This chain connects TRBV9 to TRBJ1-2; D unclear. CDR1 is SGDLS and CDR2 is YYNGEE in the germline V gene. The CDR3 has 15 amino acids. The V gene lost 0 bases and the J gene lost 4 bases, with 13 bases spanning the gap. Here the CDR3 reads CASSVVGTDLYGYTF. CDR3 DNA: TGTGCCAGCAGCGTAGTTGGAACGGACCTCTATGGCTACACCTTC. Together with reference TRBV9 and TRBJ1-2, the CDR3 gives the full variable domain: DSGVTQTPKHLITATGQRVTLRCSPRSGDLSVYWYQQSLDQGLQFLIQYYNGEERAKGNILERFSAQQFPDLHSELNLSSLELGDSALYFCASSVVGTDLYGYTFGSGTRLTVV.

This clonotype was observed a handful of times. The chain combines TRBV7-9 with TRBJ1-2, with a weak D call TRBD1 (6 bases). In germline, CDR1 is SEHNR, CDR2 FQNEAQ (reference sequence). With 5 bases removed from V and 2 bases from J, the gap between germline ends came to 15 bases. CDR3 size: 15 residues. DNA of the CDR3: TGTGCCAGCAGCCCAGTGGGCAGGGGCAACTATGGCTACACCTTC. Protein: CASSPVGRGNYGYTF.

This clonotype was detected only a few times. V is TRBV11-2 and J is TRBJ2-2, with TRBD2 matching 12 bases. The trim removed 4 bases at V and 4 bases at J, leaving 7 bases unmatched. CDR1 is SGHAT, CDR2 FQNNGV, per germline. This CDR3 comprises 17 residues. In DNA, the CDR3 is TGTGCCAGCAGCTCGATGACTAGCGGGAGAGGCACCGGGGAGCTGTTTTTT. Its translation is CASSSMTSGRGTGELFF.

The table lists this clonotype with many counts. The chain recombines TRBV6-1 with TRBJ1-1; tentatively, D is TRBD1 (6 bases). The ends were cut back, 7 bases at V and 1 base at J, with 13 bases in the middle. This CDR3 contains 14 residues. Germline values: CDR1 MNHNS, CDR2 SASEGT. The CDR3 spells CASTKTGTNTEAFF. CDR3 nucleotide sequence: TGTGCCAGCACCAAGACAGGTACGAACACTGAAGCTTTCTTT.

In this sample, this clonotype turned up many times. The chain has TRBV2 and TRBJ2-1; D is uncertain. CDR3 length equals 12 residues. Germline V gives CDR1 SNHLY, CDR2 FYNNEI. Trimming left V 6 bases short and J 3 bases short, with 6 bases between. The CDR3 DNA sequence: TGTGCCAGCAGAGCAAGCTACAATGAGCAGTTCTTC. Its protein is CASRASYNEQFF.

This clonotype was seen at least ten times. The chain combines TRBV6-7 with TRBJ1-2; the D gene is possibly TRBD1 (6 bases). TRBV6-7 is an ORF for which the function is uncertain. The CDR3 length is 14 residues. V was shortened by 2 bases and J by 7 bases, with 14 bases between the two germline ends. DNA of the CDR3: TGTGCCAGCAGTTACCCTCGGGGGGCCTTTGGCTACACCTTC. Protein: CASSYPRGAFGYTF.